This TCR beta chain originates from a study of T cell responses to AZD1222 COVID-19 vaccine. Assay: immunoSEQ multiplex PCR; the TCRdb copy retains only in-frame clones and omits some. The sample records about 170,000 clones, around nine tenths being singletons. The CDR3 loop spans 15 amino acids. Germline V gene data show CDR1 as SGHTA and CDR2 as FQGTGA. J gave up 2 bases and V 5 bases, and 1 base lay outside the gene matches. The specimen comprised peripheral blood, sampled on day 0 of AZD1222 vaccination. The chain is built from TRBV7-3 and TRBJ2-1; 12 bases map to TRBD2. The receptor was derived from an adult in good health. The CDR3 bases are TGTGCCAGCAGCCTAGCGGGGGGGCCCTACAATGAGCAGTTCTTC. Protein product: CASSLAGGPYNEQFF.